These T cell receptor beta chains were read from a single sample in a study of neurological immune-mediated disorders. MiXCR was run by TCRdb on the 5' RACE reads, yielding one entry per CDR3 protein. The data show under 50,000 distinct CDR3 sequences, 13% seen once. The source material was PBMCs. Every receptor here comes from a male donor with HTLV-1-associated myelopathy (HAM/TSP). The CDR3 runs from the conserved cysteine through the conserved F or W. Fields, in order: clone size, V gene, J gene, D gene, CDR3 DNA, CDR3 protein. A D gene is named only where the DNA matches it firmly. Expanded clones are given a class, and other clones once, few, many or no size at all.

clone size: NA
V gene: TRBV7-9
J gene: TRBJ1-1
D gene: NA
CDR3 DNA: TGTGCCAGCAGCCCAGTCATGGCAGGGTCCTTGACTGAAGCTTTCTTT
CDR3 protein: CASSPVMAGSLTEAFF

clone size: NA
V gene: TRBV5-1
J gene: TRBJ2-5
D gene: TRBD2
CDR3 DNA: TGCGCCAGCAGCGCCGGGGGGCTAGCGGGAGAATATACCCAGTACTTC
CDR3 protein: CASSAGGLAGEYTQYF

clone size: many
V gene: TRBV4-3
J gene: TRBJ2-1
D gene: TRBD1
CDR3 DNA: TGCGCCAGCAGCCAAGGACAGGGGGAGAGCCCCTACAATGAGCAGTTCTTC
CDR3 protein: CASSQGQGESPYNEQFF

clone size: many
V gene: TRBV5-1
J gene: TRBJ2-7
D gene: NA
CDR3 DNA: TGCGCCAGCAGCCCGGAGTCCTACGAGCAGTACTTC
CDR3 protein: CASSPESYEQYF

clone size: many
V gene: TRBV12-3/TRBV12-4
J gene: TRBJ2-5
D gene: TRBD1
CDR3 DNA: TGTGCCAGCAGTATCAGGACAGGGGGCTCCCAAGAGACCCAGTACTTC
CDR3 protein: CASSIRTGGSQETQYF

clone size: many
V gene: TRBV5-6
J gene: TRBJ2-3
D gene: NA
CDR3 DNA: TGTGCCAGCAGCTTCGTCGCAGGGGTTTCAGATACGCAGTATTTT
CDR3 protein: CASSFVAGVSDTQYF

clone size: many
V gene: TRBV20-1
J gene: TRBJ2-1
D gene: NA
CDR3 DNA: TGCAGTGCTGTTGAGATGACGATCAATGAGCAGTTCTTC
CDR3 protein: CSAVEMTINEQFF

clone size: many
V gene: TRBV27
J gene: TRBJ2-7
D gene: NA
CDR3 DNA: TGTGCCAGCAGTTTACAGGATTCCTACGAGCAGTACTTC
CDR3 protein: CASSLQDSYEQYF

clone size: many
V gene: TRBV7-9
J gene: TRBJ2-3
D gene: NA
CDR3 DNA: TGTGCCAGCAGTTCCTACTTCACAGATACGCAGTATTTT
CDR3 protein: CASSSYFTDTQYF

clone size: many
V gene: TRBV5-1
J gene: TRBJ2-5
D gene: NA
CDR3 DNA: TGCGCCAGCAGCTCTCTAGCAGGGTCCCAAGAGACCCAGTACTTC
CDR3 protein: CASSSLAGSQETQYF

clone size: many
V gene: TRBV5-1
J gene: TRBJ1-5
D gene: NA
CDR3 DNA: TGCGCCAGCAGCTTGGGGTCTAATCAGCCCCAGCATTTT
CDR3 protein: CASSLGSNQPQHF

clone size: few
V gene: TRBV6-2/TRBV6-3
J gene: TRBJ1-5
D gene: TRBD1
CDR3 DNA: TGTGCCAGCAGACCAGGGGACAGGTTCAATCAGCCCCAGCATTTT
CDR3 protein: CASRPGDRFNQPQHF

clone size: many
V gene: TRBV20-1
J gene: TRBJ1-1
D gene: NA
CDR3 DNA: TGCAGTGCTGGGACGGCGCAAAGGGCTACTGAAGCTTTCTTT
CDR3 protein: CSAGTAQRATEAFF

clone size: NA
V gene: TRBV20-1
J gene: TRBJ2-5
D gene: NA
CDR3 DNA: TGCAGTGCTAGGGAGACGTACCGAGAGACCCAGTACTTC
CDR3 protein: CSARETYRETQYF

clone size: many
V gene: TRBV5-6
J gene: TRBJ1-4
D gene: NA
CDR3 DNA: TGTGCCAGCAGCCGGACAGAAGGTGGAGAAGAAAAACTGTTTTTT
CDR3 protein: CASSRTEGGEEKLFF

clone size: many
V gene: TRBV7-9
J gene: TRBJ1-5
D gene: NA
CDR3 DNA: TGTGCCAGCAGCTTAAGGGGGAGTAATCAGCCCCAGCATTTT
CDR3 protein: CASSLRGSNQPQHF

clone size: many
V gene: TRBV5-6
J gene: TRBJ2-7
D gene: NA
CDR3 DNA: TGTGCCAGCAGCTTGGTTTCATCCTACGAGCAGTACTTC
CDR3 protein: CASSLVSSYEQYF

clone size: many
V gene: TRBV10-3
J gene: TRBJ1-1
D gene: NA
CDR3 DNA: TGTGCCATCAGTGGTCCTCTCAGGGAGGGGAACACTGAAGCTTTCTTT
CDR3 protein: CAISGPLREGNTEAFF

clone size: many
V gene: TRBV2
J gene: TRBJ1-5
D gene: TRBD1
CDR3 DNA: TGTGCCAGCAGCCCGGACAGGGGTGATCAGCCCCAGCATTTT
CDR3 protein: CASSPDRGDQPQHF

clone size: many
V gene: TRBV12-3/TRBV12-4
J gene: TRBJ1-1
D gene: NA
CDR3 DNA: TGTGCCAGCCGGCACAGGGTGAACACTGAAGCTTTCTTT
CDR3 protein: CASRHRVNTEAFF

clone size: few
V gene: TRBV6-1
J gene: TRBJ1-5
D gene: NA
CDR3 DNA: TGTGCCAGCAGTGATGGAGGGAGCAATCAGCCCCAGCATTTT
CDR3 protein: CASSDGGSNQPQHF

clone size: NA
V gene: TRBV16
J gene: TRBJ1-1
D gene: TRBD1
CDR3 DNA: TGTGCCAGCAGCCAATACGGTCGACAGGGATTAAACACTGAAGCTTTCTTT
CDR3 protein: CASSQYGRQGLNTEAFF

clone size: many
V gene: TRBV9
J gene: TRBJ2-3
D gene: TRBD2
CDR3 DNA: TGTGCCAGCAGCGTGGGGACTAGCGGGGGAGATACGCAGTATTTT
CDR3 protein: CASSVGTSGGDTQYF

clone size: many
V gene: TRBV5-1
J gene: TRBJ1-1
D gene: NA
CDR3 DNA: TGCGCCAGCAGGTTATCTGCTGGGGACACTGAAGCTTTCTTT
CDR3 protein: CASRLSAGDTEAFF

clone size: many
V gene: TRBV20-1
J gene: TRBJ2-1
D gene: TRBD1
CDR3 DNA: TGCAGTGCCGCCCGACAGGGGCTATACAATGAGCAGTTCTTC
CDR3 protein: CSAARQGLYNEQFF

clone size: many
V gene: TRBV12-3/TRBV12-4
J gene: TRBJ2-5
D gene: NA
CDR3 DNA: TGTGCCAGCAGTTTAGACCCAGCGCAAGAGACCCAGTACTTC
CDR3 protein: CASSLDPAQETQYF

clone size: few
V gene: TRBV12-3/TRBV12-4
J gene: TRBJ2-2
D gene: TRBD2
CDR3 DNA: TGTGCCAGCAGCCCACGACGGGGGAGGGCCGGGGAGCTGTTTTTT
CDR3 protein: CASSPRRGRAGELFF

clone size: many
V gene: TRBV7-2
J gene: TRBJ2-4
D gene: NA
CDR3 DNA: TGTGCCAGCAGCTCCCGTTTTTGGGACATTCAGTACTTC
CDR3 protein: CASSSRFWDIQYF

clone size: many
V gene: TRBV5-1
J gene: TRBJ1-4
D gene: NA
CDR3 DNA: TGCGCCAGCAGCGGAATGACATCGGGGAACGAAAAACTGTTTTTT
CDR3 protein: CASSGMTSGNEKLFF

clone size: many
V gene: TRBV6-2/TRBV6-3
J gene: TRBJ2-2
D gene: NA
CDR3 DNA: TGTGCCAGCAGTGGACAAACCAGGGGACGCGGGGAGCTGTTTTTT
CDR3 protein: CASSGQTRGRGELFF

clone size: many
V gene: TRBV7-2
J gene: TRBJ2-2
D gene: NA
CDR3 DNA: TGTGCCAGCAGCCCCGGGCCTATAAACACCGGGGAGCTGTTTTTT
CDR3 protein: CASSPGPINTGELFF

clone size: many
V gene: TRBV6-1
J gene: TRBJ2-3
D gene: NA
CDR3 DNA: TGTGCCAGCATTACAGGGTACACAGATACGCAGTATTTT
CDR3 protein: CASITGYTDTQYF

clone size: NA
V gene: TRBV10-3
J gene: TRBJ2-7
D gene: NA
CDR3 DNA: TGTGTCATCAGTGACTACGGGATTTACGAGCAGTACTTC
CDR3 protein: CVISDYGIYEQYF

clone size: many
V gene: TRBV12-3/TRBV12-4
J gene: TRBJ2-3
D gene: TRBD2
CDR3 DNA: TGTGCCAGCAGTTTAGCGTGGCGGGGGGGCACAGATACGCAGTATTTT
CDR3 protein: CASSLAWRGGTDTQYF

clone size: NA
V gene: TRBV7-2
J gene: TRBJ2-1
D gene: TRBD2
CDR3 DNA: TGTGCCAGCAGCTTAGGGCTAGCGGGGGGGGCGGGTCCCAAATACTATGAGCAGTTCTTC
CDR3 protein: CASSLGLAGGAGPKYYEQFF

clone size: NA
V gene: TRBV6-6
J gene: TRBJ2-1
D gene: TRBD2
CDR3 DNA: TGTGCCAGCAGGGTAGCGGGAAGCTCCTACAATGAGCAGTTCTTC
CDR3 protein: CASRVAGSSYNEQFF

clone size: many
V gene: TRBV20-1
J gene: TRBJ1-6
D gene: NA
CDR3 DNA: TGCAGTGCAGGGGGGGGCCTGGATTCACCCCTCCACTTT
CDR3 protein: CSAGGGLDSPLHF

clone size: many
V gene: TRBV5-5
J gene: TRBJ2-2
D gene: NA
CDR3 DNA: TGTGCCAGCAGCTTGACTCCCACGAACACCGGGGAGCTGTTTTTT
CDR3 protein: CASSLTPTNTGELFF

clone size: many
V gene: TRBV29-1
J gene: TRBJ2-3
D gene: TRBD2
CDR3 DNA: TGCAGCGTTGGCGGGACTAAAACAGATACGCAGTATTTT
CDR3 protein: CSVGGTKTDTQYF

clone size: many
V gene: TRBV18
J gene: TRBJ2-7
D gene: NA
CDR3 DNA: TGTGCCAGCTCACTTAACAGTGGCCTCGAGCAGTACTTC
CDR3 protein: CASSLNSGLEQYF

clone size: many
V gene: TRBV18
J gene: TRBJ2-7
D gene: NA
CDR3 DNA: TGTGCCAGCTCAGTAATCGCCGAGCAGTACTTC
CDR3 protein: CASSVIAEQYF

clone size: medium-sized
V gene: TRBV20-1
J gene: TRBJ2-5
D gene: TRBD2
CDR3 DNA: TGCAGTGCTAGAGTCGCTAGCGGGGGGGCAGAGACCCAGTACTTC
CDR3 protein: CSARVASGGAETQYF

clone size: NA
V gene: TRBV28
J gene: TRBJ2-7
D gene: NA
CDR3 DNA: TGTGCCAGCAGTCTTCCCGGGCTGGTGAGCTACGAGCAGTACTTC
CDR3 protein: CASSLPGLVSYEQYF

clone size: NA
V gene: TRBV5-1
J gene: TRBJ2-2
D gene: TRBD1
CDR3 DNA: TGCGCCAGCAGCCGACAGGGGAACACCGTGGAGCTGTTTTTT
CDR3 protein: CASSRQGNTVELFF

clone size: many
V gene: TRBV10-1
J gene: TRBJ2-3
D gene: NA
CDR3 DNA: TGCGCCAGCAGTGACTCAGGATTAAGCACAGATACGCAGTATTTT
CDR3 protein: CASSDSGLSTDTQYF

clone size: many
V gene: TRBV6-2/TRBV6-3
J gene: TRBJ1-2
D gene: NA
CDR3 DNA: TGTGCCAGCAGCACCCAGGGTGTCGGCTACACCTTC
CDR3 protein: CASSTQGVGYTF

clone size: many
V gene: TRBV6-6
J gene: TRBJ2-3
D gene: NA
CDR3 DNA: TGTGCCAGCAGTCGGATCCGGGGCAGGGGACGCGACTTGCCTGTGGATACGCAGTATTTT
CDR3 protein: CASSRIRGRGRDLPVDTQYF

clone size: many
V gene: TRBV12-3/TRBV12-4
J gene: TRBJ2-2
D gene: NA
CDR3 DNA: TGTGCCAGCAGTCTCCAACTCACCGGGGAGCTGTTTTTT
CDR3 protein: CASSLQLTGELFF

clone size: many
V gene: TRBV20-1
J gene: TRBJ1-5
D gene: TRBD1
CDR3 DNA: TGCAGTGCTGACCCCCCGGACAGGGGTTGGGATGGCCAGCCCCAGCATTTT
CDR3 protein: CSADPPDRGWDGQPQHF

clone size: many
V gene: TRBV7-2
J gene: TRBJ2-3
D gene: TRBD1
CDR3 DNA: TGTGCCAGCAGCTTGGGACAGGGAGTCGATACGCAGTATTTT
CDR3 protein: CASSLGQGVDTQYF

clone size: many
V gene: TRBV2
J gene: TRBJ2-5
D gene: NA
CDR3 DNA: TGTGCCAGCCGAGGCGGGGCGAAGACCCAGTACTTC
CDR3 protein: CASRGGAKTQYF

clone size: many
V gene: TRBV29-1
J gene: TRBJ1-4
D gene: NA
CDR3 DNA: TGCAGCGTTGGGCGGGGGGGCGATGAAAAACTGTTTTTT
CDR3 protein: CSVGRGGDEKLFF

clone size: NA
V gene: TRBV7-2
J gene: TRBJ2-5
D gene: TRBD1
CDR3 DNA: TGTGCCAGCCTCAGGGGGACACGAGAGACCCAGTACTTC
CDR3 protein: CASLRGTRETQYF

clone size: NA
V gene: TRBV10-3
J gene: TRBJ2-2
D gene: NA
CDR3 DNA: TGTGCCATCAGTGATTCTGGTGGGGTCAACACCGGGGAGCTGTTTTTT
CDR3 protein: CAISDSGGVNTGELFF

clone size: many
V gene: TRBV10-3
J gene: TRBJ2-3
D gene: NA
CDR3 DNA: TGTGCCATCAGGTCGGGGGCAGATACGCAGTATTTT
CDR3 protein: CAIRSGADTQYF

clone size: many
V gene: TRBV6-5
J gene: TRBJ2-5
D gene: TRBD2
CDR3 DNA: TGTGCCAGCAGCGTACTTCGGGGGGGTGCTCGAGAGACCCAGTACTTC
CDR3 protein: CASSVLRGGARETQYF

clone size: many
V gene: TRBV18
J gene: TRBJ2-1
D gene: NA
CDR3 DNA: TGTGCCAGCTCACCACTAGGCGTCGGCCAGGGTTTGCAGTTCTTC
CDR3 protein: CASSPLGVGQGLQFF

clone size: many
V gene: TRBV27
J gene: TRBJ1-2
D gene: NA
CDR3 DNA: TGTGCCAGCAGTCCCAATGATTCAGGGCGAGGTGGCTACACCTTC
CDR3 protein: CASSPNDSGRGGYTF